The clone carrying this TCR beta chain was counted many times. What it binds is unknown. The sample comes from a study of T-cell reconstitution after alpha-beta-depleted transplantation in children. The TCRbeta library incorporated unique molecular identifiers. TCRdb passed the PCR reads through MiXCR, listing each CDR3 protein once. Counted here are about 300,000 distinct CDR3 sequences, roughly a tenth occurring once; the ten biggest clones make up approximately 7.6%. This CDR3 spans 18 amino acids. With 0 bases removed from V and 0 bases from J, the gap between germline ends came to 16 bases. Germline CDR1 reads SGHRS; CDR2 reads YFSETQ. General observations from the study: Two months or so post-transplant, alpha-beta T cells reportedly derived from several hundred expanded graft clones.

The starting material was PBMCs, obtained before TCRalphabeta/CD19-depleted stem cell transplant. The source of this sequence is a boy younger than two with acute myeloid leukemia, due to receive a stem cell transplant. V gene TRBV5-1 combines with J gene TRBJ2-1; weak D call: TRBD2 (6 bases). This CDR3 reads CASSLARGTASSYNEQFF. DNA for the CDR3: TGCGCCAGCAGCTTGGCGAGAGGGACTGCGAGCTCCTACAATGAGCAGTTCTTC.